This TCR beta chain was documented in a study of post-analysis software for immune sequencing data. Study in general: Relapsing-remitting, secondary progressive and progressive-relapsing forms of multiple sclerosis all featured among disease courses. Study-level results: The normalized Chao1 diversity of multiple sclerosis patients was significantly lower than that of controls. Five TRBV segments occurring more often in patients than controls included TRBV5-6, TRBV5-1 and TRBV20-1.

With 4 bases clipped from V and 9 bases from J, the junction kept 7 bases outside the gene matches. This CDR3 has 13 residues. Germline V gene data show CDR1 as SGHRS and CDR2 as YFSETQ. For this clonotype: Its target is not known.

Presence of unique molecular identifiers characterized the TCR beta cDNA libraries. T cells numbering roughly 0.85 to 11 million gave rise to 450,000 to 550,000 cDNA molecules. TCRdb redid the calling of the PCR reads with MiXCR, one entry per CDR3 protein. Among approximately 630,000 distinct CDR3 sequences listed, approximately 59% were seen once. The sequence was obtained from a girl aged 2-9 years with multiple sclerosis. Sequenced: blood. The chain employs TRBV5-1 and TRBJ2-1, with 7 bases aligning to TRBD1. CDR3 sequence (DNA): TGCGCCAGCAGCCAAACAGGGGATGGTGAGCAGTTCTTC. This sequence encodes CASSQTGDGEQFF.